This is a list of T cell receptor beta chains from one sample in a study of CD8+ T cells in alopecia areata. Sequencing used immunoSEQ multiplex PCR; TCRdb keeps in-frame clones, though not all of them. Of some 110,000 clones listed, 35% to 40% were seen once; the top ten hold 3% to 3.5%. Source material: CD4+ T cells sorted from blood. The source of these receptors is a human donor with alopecia areata. Both conserved end residues are part of each CDR3. A D gene is named only where the DNA matches it firmly. Part of the rows lack a size; the others show once, few, many or a class for expanded clones.

>TRBV30|TRBJ2-7|.|.
CAWSLRREWYEQYF
TGTGCCTGGAGCTTAAGGAGGGAATGGTACGAGCAGTACTTC
>TRBV27|TRBJ2-3|.|.
CASSSRLPTDTQYF
TGTGCCAGCAGTTCGCGACTACCCACAGATACGCAGTATTTT
>TRBV29-1|TRBJ2-7|.|.
CSVGGLEQYF
TGCAGCGTTGGCGGGCTCGAGCAGTACTTC
>TRBV4-3|TRBJ2-3|.|.
CASSQESLIGTDTQYF
TGCGCCAGCAGCCAAGAGTCCTTGATCGGCACAGATACGCAGTATTTT
>TRBV29-1|TRBJ1-2|few|.
CSARVGDGYTF
TGCAGCGCCAGGGTAGGCGATGGCTACACCTTC
>TRBV29-1|TRBJ1-1|few|.
CSVGIPPGSNTEAFF
TGCAGCGTTGGGATTCCACCGGGCTCGAACACTGAAGCTTTCTTT
>TRBV30|TRBJ2-7|.|TRBD1
CAWSPTGAGDEQYF
TGTGCCTGGAGTCCTACAGGGGCCGGGGACGAGCAGTACTTC
>TRBV6-6|TRBJ2-1|.|.
CASSSPGYPRFF
TGTGCCAGCAGTTCCCCAGGATACCCGAGGTTCTTC
>TRBV15|TRBJ2-7|.|TRBD1
CATSRDRLNPQYF
TGTGCCACCAGCAGGGACAGGCTAAACCCGCAGTACTTC
>TRBV4-2|TRBJ2-6|.|.
CASSLSGANVLTF
TGTGCCAGCAGTTTATCTGGGGCCAACGTCCTGACTTTC